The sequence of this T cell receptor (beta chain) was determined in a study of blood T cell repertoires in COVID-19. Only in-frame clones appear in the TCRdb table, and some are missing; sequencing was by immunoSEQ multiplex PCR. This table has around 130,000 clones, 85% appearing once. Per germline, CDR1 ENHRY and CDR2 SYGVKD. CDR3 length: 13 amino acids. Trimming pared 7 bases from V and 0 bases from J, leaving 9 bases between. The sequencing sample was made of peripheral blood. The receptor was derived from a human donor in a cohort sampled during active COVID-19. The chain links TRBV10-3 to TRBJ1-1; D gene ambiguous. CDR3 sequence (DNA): TGTGCCATCAAATCAGATATGAACACTGAAGCTTTCTTT. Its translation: CAIKSDMNTEAFF.